This is a list of T cell receptor beta chains from one sample in a study of shared clonotypes between healthy human individuals. Profiled with immunoSEQ multiplex PCR; TCRdb holds only in-frame clones, not every one. The data hold under 600,000 clones, with about 96% observed a single time. Sample: naive CD4+ T cells sorted from blood. Receptors were obtained from a woman in her twenties or thirties in good health. Both conserved end residues are part of each CDR3. The D gene is left open where the match is weak. Clone size, where shown, is once, few, many, or a class for clones that have expanded.

>TRBV28|TRBJ2-7|TRBD2|once
CASRSLAGGNEQYF
TGTGCCAGCAGATCCTTAGCGGGAGGGAACGAGCAGTACTTC
>TRBV28|TRBJ2-2|.|.
CASSLETGELFF
TGTGCCAGCAGTTTAGAGACCGGGGAGCTGTTTTTT
>TRBV18|TRBJ2-7|.|.
CASSPRYRDGTYEQYF
TGTGCCAGCTCACCTAGATACCGGGACGGAACCTACGAGCAGTACTTC
>TRBV28|TRBJ1-5|TRBD1|few
CASSSGQGDQPQHF
TGTGCCAGCAGTTCGGGACAGGGGGATCAGCCCCAGCATTTT
>TRBV5-1|TRBJ2-1|TRBD2|.
CASSKIAGGINNEQFF
TGCGCCAGCAGCAAGATAGCGGGAGGGATTAACAATGAGCAGTTCTTC
>TRBV14|TRBJ2-7|TRBD2|.
CASSELAAGSYEQYF
TGTGCCAGCAGCGAACTAGCGGCAGGCTCCTACGAGCAGTACTTC
>TRBV5-4|TRBJ2-7|TRBD1|.
CASSRPGQGNSYEQYF
TGTGCCAGCAGCCGCCCGGGACAGGGGAACTCCTACGAGCAGTACTTC
>TRBV5-3|TRBJ1-2|.|once
CARSSLPGPRGGYGYTF
TGTGCCAGAAGCTCCCTTCCGGGACCTAGAGGCGGCTATGGCTACACCTTC
>TRBV7-2|TRBJ2-7|TRBD2|.
CASSQREWLYEQYF
TGTGCCAGCAGCCAGCGGGAGTGGCTCTACGAGCAGTACTTC
>TRBV11-2|TRBJ2-7|TRBD2|.
CASSGGLAGVVEQYF
TGTGCCAGCAGCGGCGGACTAGCGGGAGTTGTCGAGCAGTACTTC
>TRBV5-1|TRBJ2-2|.|.
CASSLVASSGPGELFF
TGCGCCAGCAGCTTGGTGGCATCCAGTGGGCCCGGGGAGCTGTTTTTT
>TRBV6-5|TRBJ2-7|.|.
CASRRNRDSLYEQYF
TGTGCCAGCAGGCGAAACCGGGACTCTCTCTACGAGCAGTACTTC
>TRBV2|TRBJ2-5|TRBD2|.
CASSRAASGNQETQYF
TGTGCCAGCAGTCGGGCGGCTAGCGGGAACCAAGAGACCCAGTACTTC
>TRBV4-1|TRBJ2-7|.|.
CASSQDGPSQTYEQYF
TGCGCCAGCAGCCAAGATGGGCCTTCTCAGACCTACGAGCAGTACTTC
>TRBV7-8|TRBJ2-7|.|.
CASSLGGKPYEQYF
TGTGCCAGCAGCTTAGGCGGGAAGCCCTACGAGCAGTACTTC